This T cell receptor beta chain was found in a study of cytomegalovirus exposure and HLA in healthy donors. Study-wide findings and caveats: Cytomegalovirus association was assigned to over 150 TCR beta chains.

Amplification used 60 Vbeta primers and 13 Jbeta primers. Clones were sequenced by immunoSEQ multiplex PCR, and TCRdb holds only the in-frame ones, with some missing. Here the sample spans about 96,000 clones, approximately 75% being singletons. As concerns this clone: Its matching antigen is unknown.

The CDR3 length is 14 residues. CDR1 and CDR2 (germline): MNHEY, SMNVEV (reference sequence). The J segment lost 6 bases and the V segment lost 4 bases, leaving 2 bases of the junction unmatched. This clonotype was sampled from a female donor in good health and CMV-seropositive. The source material was PBMCs. The genes are TRBV27 and TRBJ2-4; 11 nucleotides align to TRBD1. This chain's CDR3 is CASSSGTGGNIQYF. For the CDR3, the DNA is TGTGCCAGCAGTTCCGGGACAGGGGGAAACATTCAGTACTTC.